The 9 T cell receptor beta chains listed next were all sequenced from one sample in a study of blood T cells in healthy people across ages. It was with a sample-barcoded 5' primer and a J-beta primer mix that a second PCR of about 6 to 12 cycles was run. TCRdb recomputed calls from the 5' RACE reads with MiXCR, one row per CDR3 protein. The sample has about 770,000 distinct CDR3 sequences; approximately 48% are singletons. What was sequenced was blood. These receptors all come from a man between 60 and 75 years old in good health.

The rearrangement joins TRBV20-1 to TRBJ2-7, with 12 bases lining up with TRBD1. CDR3 length: 17 amino acids. V lost 5 bases, J lost 3 bases, and 14 bases stayed unmatched. Germline CDR1 reads DFQATT; CDR2 reads SNEGSKA (reference sequence). As DNA, the CDR3 is TGCAGTGCTCGTCCCGGGACAGGGGGCGGAATTGGCTACGAGCAGTACTTC. Amino acid sequence: CSARPGTGGGIGYEQYF.

J is TRBJ2-7 and V is TRBV20-1, with TRBD1 matching 8 bases. V shed 1 base and J 0 bases; nucleotides not matched to a gene: 8. The CDR3 totals 16 residues. Germline V gene data show CDR1 as DFQATT and CDR2 as SNEGSKA (reference sequence). The CDR3 bases are TGCAGTGCTAGAGGCTCAGGGGGCTTGCACTCCTACGAGCAGTACTTC. It encodes CSARGSGGLHSYEQYF.

The genes are TRBV27 and TRBJ2-1; 12 bases agree with TRBD2. The germline gives CDR1 MNHEY, CDR2 SMNVEV (reference sequence). There are 16 residues in the CDR3. The J segment lost 9 bases and the V segment lost 2 bases, leaving 8 bases of the junction unmatched. As DNA, the CDR3 is TGTGCCAGCAGTTTACGGCTAGCGGGGGGGCGTCGTGAGCAGTTCTTC. Protein product: CASSLRLAGGRREQFF.

This clonotype has only a few counts. The chain recombines TRBV20-1 with TRBJ1-6, with D possibly matching TRBD1 (5 bases). CDR3 length: 15 amino acids. Trimming cost V 2 bases and J 5 bases, with 13 bases left between them. Germline V gene lookup returns CDR1 DFQATT and CDR2 SNEGSKA (reference sequence). CDR3 amino acids: CSARPRQTNNSPLHF. CDR3 DNA: TGCAGTGCTAGACCGCGACAGACAAATAATTCACCCCTCCACTTT.

In its sample, this clonotype was seen a few times. The rearrangement links TRBV28 to TRBJ2-2, with TRBD1 identical over 7 bases. The CDR3 spans 17 residues. V gave up 3 bases and J gave up 7 bases; unmatched junction bases: 14. Germline lookup yields CDR1 MDHEN and CDR2 SYDVKM. The CDR3 is CASSFGRRTGVFGELFF. DNA of the CDR3: TGTGCCAGCAGTTTCGGTCGTAGGACAGGAGTATTCGGGGAGCTGTTTTTT.

This clonotype was counted between two and nine times. The chain recombines TRBV5-4 with TRBJ2-1, with 8 bases identical to TRBD1. The length of the CDR3 is 15 residues. The V gene's germline CDR1 is SGHNT and CDR2 YYREEE (reference sequence). J gave up 7 bases and V 0 bases, and 6 bases lay outside the gene matches. CDR3: CASSLAGTGSNEQFF. For the CDR3, the DNA is TGTGCCAGCAGCTTGGCGGGGACAGGATCGAATGAGCAGTTCTTC.

The chain carries TRBV4-3 and TRBJ2-7, with 7 positions matching TRBD1. Per the germline V gene, CDR1 is LGHNA and CDR2 is YSLEER. This CDR3 is 14 amino acids long. Germline trimming cut 3 bases from V and 2 bases from J; bases unmatched to any gene: 4. CDR3: CASSQDRSPYEQYF. DNA for the CDR3: TGCGCCAGCAGCCAGGACAGGAGCCCCTACGAGCAGTACTTC.

CDR3 coding DNA: TGCGCCAGCAGCTTGGGAACCTCTGAAGCTTTCTTT. Amino acids: CASSLGTSEAFF. V usage is TRBV5-1 and J usage is TRBJ1-1; D is unresolved. CDR3 size: 12 residues. The germline gives CDR1 SGHRS, CDR2 YFSETQ. Trimming left V 0 bases short and J 6 bases short, with 6 bases between.

V gene TRBV7-2 combines with J gene TRBJ2-7, with 9 bases lining up with TRBD2. The CDR3 has 16 residues. With V trimmed by 1 base and J by 7 bases, 11 bases remained unmatched. Germline V gene sequence: CDR1 SGHTA, CDR2 FQGNSA. CDR3 sequence reads: CASSLGMGGRAGEQYF. The DNA of the CDR3 is TGTGCCAGCAGCTTAGGGATGGGCGGGAGGGCTGGTGAGCAGTACTTC.